A selection of T cell receptor beta chains follows, all from one sample in a study of Ad26.COV2.S vaccination and SARS-CoV-2 variants. Sequencing used immunoSEQ multiplex PCR; TCRdb keeps in-frame clones, though not all of them. The sample lists hundreds of thousands of clones, 89% seen once, with about 1.5% in the top ten. This specimen was peripheral blood, taken in a trial of Ad26.COV2.S vaccine versus placebo. These receptors all stem from a person between 18 and 65 years old who received the Ad26.COV2.S COVID-19 vaccine or a placebo. Each CDR3 is given with its conserved first and last residue. D genes are given only for firm matches.

CDR3 protein: CASTMGNNSPLHF
V gene: TRBV5-6
D gene: -
J gene: TRBJ1-6

CDR3 protein: CASSRLVDTQYF
V gene: TRBV11-1
D gene: -
J gene: TRBJ2-3

CDR3 protein: CASSESLSRFSPVF
V gene: TRBV10-2
D gene: -
J gene: TRBJ1-4

CDR3 protein: CASSLGLGSGELFF
V gene: TRBV27
D gene: -
J gene: TRBJ2-2

CDR3 protein: CASGGTSGSWDEQFF
V gene: TRBV3-1/TRBV3-2
D gene: TRBD2
J gene: TRBJ2-1

CDR3 protein: CASSPRLARYNEQFF
V gene: TRBV23-1
D gene: TRBD2
J gene: TRBJ2-1

CDR3 protein: CASSLIYRVNEQYF
V gene: TRBV4-2
D gene: -
J gene: TRBJ2-7

CDR3 protein: CAIRLTGQETQYF
V gene: TRBV10-3
D gene: -
J gene: TRBJ2-5

CDR3 protein: CASSPLRGLSTEAFF
V gene: TRBV18
D gene: -
J gene: TRBJ1-1

CDR3 protein: CASSLGGTPQETQYF
V gene: TRBV5-1
D gene: -
J gene: TRBJ2-5

CDR3 protein: CASSLLGRDTQYF
V gene: TRBV7-9
D gene: -
J gene: TRBJ2-3

CDR3 protein: CASSLAVGNTGELFF
V gene: TRBV5-1
D gene: -
J gene: TRBJ2-2

CDR3 protein: CASSRALSYEQYF
V gene: TRBV3-1/TRBV3-2
D gene: -
J gene: TRBJ2-7

CDR3 protein: CASSQRDTSYEQYF
V gene: TRBV19
D gene: TRBD2
J gene: TRBJ2-7

CDR3 protein: CASSHVSTGLNEKLFF
V gene: TRBV3-1/TRBV3-2
D gene: TRBD1
J gene: TRBJ1-4

CDR3 protein: CASSQVTGSRGYTF
V gene: TRBV4-3
D gene: -
J gene: TRBJ1-2

CDR3 protein: CASSLAPGPQETQYF
V gene: TRBV7-9
D gene: -
J gene: TRBJ2-5

CDR3 protein: CASSLPGRRTEAFF
V gene: TRBV5-6
D gene: -
J gene: TRBJ1-1

CDR3 protein: CASSPGQGRTEAFF
V gene: TRBV6-5
D gene: -
J gene: TRBJ1-1

CDR3 protein: CASSLAQGRIYEQYF
V gene: TRBV7-6
D gene: -
J gene: TRBJ2-7

CDR3 protein: CASSPWEENTEAFF
V gene: TRBV18
D gene: -
J gene: TRBJ1-1

CDR3 protein: CATSRGGSYNEQFF
V gene: TRBV15
D gene: -
J gene: TRBJ2-1

CDR3 protein: CASSSGTGSNTGELFF
V gene: TRBV5-5
D gene: TRBD1
J gene: TRBJ2-2

CDR3 protein: CAWSAGTEGGWNQPQHF
V gene: TRBV30
D gene: -
J gene: TRBJ1-5

CDR3 protein: CASSQGGSWVGEQFF
V gene: TRBV3-1/TRBV3-2
D gene: TRBD2
J gene: TRBJ2-1

CDR3 protein: CASSSSGGPYEQYF
V gene: TRBV6-5
D gene: TRBD1
J gene: TRBJ2-7

CDR3 protein: CASSKRLDIPPYEQYF
V gene: TRBV21-1
D gene: -
J gene: TRBJ2-7

CDR3 protein: CASSFLGLRSGNSPLHF
V gene: TRBV5-1
D gene: -
J gene: TRBJ1-6

CDR3 protein: CAISESTSTNEKLFF
V gene: TRBV10-3
D gene: -
J gene: TRBJ1-4

CDR3 protein: CASGGRDQPQHF
V gene: TRBV2
D gene: -
J gene: TRBJ1-5

CDR3 protein: CASSLALGTDYGYTF
V gene: TRBV7-9
D gene: TRBD1
J gene: TRBJ1-2

CDR3 protein: CASSYTMTPYEQYF
V gene: TRBV5-6
D gene: -
J gene: TRBJ2-7

CDR3 protein: CSASLVETQYF
V gene: TRBV20-1
D gene: -
J gene: TRBJ2-5

CDR3 protein: CASSLMSGQGWYEQFF
V gene: TRBV7-2
D gene: TRBD1
J gene: TRBJ2-1

CDR3 protein: CASSQDRGTRYGYTF
V gene: TRBV4-1
D gene: -
J gene: TRBJ1-2

CDR3 protein: CASSPRTSGGDTQYF
V gene: TRBV7-9
D gene: TRBD2
J gene: TRBJ2-3

CDR3 protein: CASSLTLAVNTGELFF
V gene: TRBV5-1
D gene: TRBD2
J gene: TRBJ2-2

CDR3 protein: CAWSVGEGTEAFF
V gene: TRBV30
D gene: -
J gene: TRBJ1-1

CDR3 protein: CAWSVILSVGLGNEQFF
V gene: TRBV30
D gene: -
J gene: TRBJ2-1

CDR3 protein: CASSSETSTGQYF
V gene: TRBV12-3/TRBV12-4
D gene: -
J gene: TRBJ2-4

CDR3 protein: CAFVRGNTEAFF
V gene: TRBV30
D gene: -
J gene: TRBJ1-1

CDR3 protein: CAFSLGWNSPLHF
V gene: TRBV30
D gene: -
J gene: TRBJ1-6

CDR3 protein: CASSELTTGELFF
V gene: TRBV2
D gene: -
J gene: TRBJ2-2

CDR3 protein: CASSLTVGALGYTF
V gene: TRBV3-1/TRBV3-2
D gene: -
J gene: TRBJ1-2

CDR3 protein: CASYLGDGYNEQFF
V gene: TRBV6-5
D gene: -
J gene: TRBJ2-1

CDR3 protein: CAWRADSYNEQFF
V gene: TRBV30
D gene: -
J gene: TRBJ2-1

CDR3 protein: CASITGFQPQHF
V gene: TRBV10-1
D gene: -
J gene: TRBJ1-5

CDR3 protein: CASSFTSGGNSPLHF
V gene: TRBV7-2
D gene: TRBD1
J gene: TRBJ1-6

CDR3 protein: CASSQVDSGGGEQYF
V gene: TRBV4-2
D gene: TRBD2
J gene: TRBJ2-7

CDR3 protein: CATSRVHAPFEGNTIYF
V gene: TRBV15
D gene: -
J gene: TRBJ1-3

CDR3 protein: CASKAYLSGANVLTF
V gene: TRBV6-5
D gene: -
J gene: TRBJ2-6

CDR3 protein: CASSEESTVGGYTF
V gene: TRBV2
D gene: -
J gene: TRBJ1-2

CDR3 protein: CASSRGEDTEAFF
V gene: TRBV18
D gene: -
J gene: TRBJ1-1

CDR3 protein: CASSQSGPSTDTQYF
V gene: TRBV27
D gene: -
J gene: TRBJ2-3

CDR3 protein: CATGASGRTETQYF
V gene: TRBV24-1
D gene: TRBD2
J gene: TRBJ2-5